These 14 T cell receptor beta chains share one sample of origin, sequenced in a study of T cell responses to AZD1222 COVID-19 vaccine. The protocol was immunoSEQ multiplex PCR, while the TCRdb copy is restricted to in-frame clones and leaves out a portion. This table has about 100,000 clones, roughly nine tenths appearing once. The starting material was peripheral blood, obtained 28 days after the second AZD1222 dose. These receptors were collected from an adult who received the AZD1222 COVID-19 vaccine.

The chain joins TRBV25-1 to TRBJ1-2, with a weak D call TRBD1 (5 bases). Trimming stripped 1 base from V and 4 bases from J, with 13 bases between. The CDR3 extends over 15 amino acids. Germline CDR1 is MGHDK and CDR2 is SYGVNS. CDR3 amino acids: CASSELGGLAYGYTF. CDR3 sequence (DNA): TGTGCCAGCAGTGAATTGGGGGGTCTCGCCTATGGCTACACCTTC.

The chain combines TRBV7-9 with TRBJ1-1; 8 bases align to TRBD1. The CDR3 has 13 residues. The germline V gene encodes CDR1 SEHNR and CDR2 FQNEAQ (reference sequence). V shed 4 bases, J shed 6 bases, and the junction held 4 bases outside the gene matches. CDR3 in amino acids: CASSSDREAEAFF. The CDR3, as DNA: TGTGCCAGCAGCTCGGACAGGGAAGCTGAAGCTTTCTTT.

This chain uses TRBV9 with TRBJ1-5, with TRBD1 as a possible D gene (5 bases). V lost 0 bases and J lost 3, with 13 bases in between. CDR1 is SGDLS and CDR2 is YYNGEE in the germline V gene. The CDR3 runs 16 residues. The chain's CDR3 is CASSVGSGDYNQPQHF. In DNA, the CDR3 is TGTGCCAGCAGCGTAGGTAGTGGGGACTACAATCAGCCCCAGCATTTT.

The genes are TRBV7-2 and TRBJ2-7, with 11 bases aligning to TRBD1. Trimming removed 5 bases from V and 2 bases from J; junction bases left unmatched: 2. CDR1 and CDR2 from the germline V gene are SGHTA and FQGNSA. CDR3 length equals 14 residues. The CDR3 spells CASSTGQGAYEQYF. CDR3 bases: TGTGCCAGCAGCACGGGACAGGGGGCCTACGAGCAGTACTTC.

The rearrangement links TRBV19 to TRBJ2-3; D unresolved. Germline V gene sequence: CDR1 LNHDA, CDR2 SQIVND (reference sequence). The CDR3 is made up of 14 amino acids. Trimming pared 1 base from V and 2 bases from J, leaving 7 bases between. CDR3 DNA sequence: TGTGCCAGTAGTATAGTTCCTAACACAGATACGCAGTATTTT. Protein sequence: CASSIVPNTDTQYF.

The count of this clone is one. The V call is TRBV15, the J call TRBJ1-5, with 8 bases fitting TRBD1. The CDR3 consists of 14 residues. Looked up from germline, CDR1 is LNHNV and CDR2 is YYDKDF (reference sequence). V shed 4 bases, J shed 4 bases, and the junction held 3 bases outside the gene matches. The CDR3 here is CATSNRQGNQPQHF. CDR3 nucleotide sequence: TGTGCCACCAGCAACAGACAGGGGAATCAGCCCCAGCATTTT.

The chain uses TRBV5-6 and TRBJ2-2; no firm D call. The germline V and J ends were trimmed by 1 base and 0 bases, with 10 bases remaining between them. CDR3 length: 16 residues. Germline V lookup: CDR1 SGHDT, CDR2 YYEEEE. CDR3: CASSLPGSANTGELFF. The CDR3 region has the DNA TGTGCCAGCAGCTTGCCGGGCAGCGCGAACACCGGGGAGCTGTTTTTT.

The genes are TRBV19 and TRBJ2-3, with 8 bases lining up with TRBD2. Germline V CDR1 and CDR2: LNHDA, SQIVND (reference sequence). The CDR3 runs to 15 residues. The ends lost 7 bases at V and 4 bases at J; junction bases unmatched: 10. CDR3 nucleotide sequence: TGTGCCAGTACTGTCTCGGGAGGGCCAGCAGATACGCAGTATTTT. This translates into CASTVSGGPADTQYF.

The chain joins TRBV7-9 to TRBJ2-1; TRBD2 is a possible D gene (5 bases). The V gene's germline CDR1 is SEHNR and CDR2 FQNEAQ (reference sequence). The V gene lost 5 bases and the J gene lost 4 bases, with 12 bases spanning the gap. The CDR3 runs to 14 residues. The CDR3 region is CASSLPRGYNEQFF. CDR3 in DNA: TGTGCCAGCAGCCTTCCCCGGGGTTACAATGAGCAGTTCTTC.

This chain joins TRBV6-5 and TRBJ2-7, with 10 bases that match TRBD1. Trimming cost V 5 bases and J 4 bases; bases outside gene matches: 8. CDR3 length equals 15 residues. Germline values: CDR1 MNHEY, CDR2 SVGAGI. CDR3 DNA: TGTGCCAGCAGTAATACCGGGACAGGGGTATACGAGCAGTACTTC. It translates to CASSNTGTGVYEQYF.

This clone was picked up one time. The chain couples TRBV28 to TRBJ1-3; D may be TRBD1 (6 bases). The CDR3 consists of 16 residues. Trimming took off 4 bases at V and 2 bases at J, with 15 bases between the two ends. Germline lookup yields CDR1 MDHEN and CDR2 SYDVKM. The CDR3 spells CASSYDRDNPGNTIYF. The DNA for the CDR3 is TGTGCCAGCAGTTACGACCGGGACAACCCTGGAAACACCATATATTTT. Looking up the rest from reference TRBV28 and TRBJ1-3 gives the full variable domain: DVKVTQSSRYLVKRTGEKVFLECVQDMDHENMFWYRQDPGLGLRLIYFSYDVKMKEKGDIPEGYSVSREKKERFSLILESASTNQTSMYLCASSYDRDNPGNTIYFGEGSWLTVV.

J is TRBJ2-5 and V is TRBV2, with 7 bases aligning to TRBD1. In germline, CDR1 is SNHLY, CDR2 FYNNEI. The V and J ends lost 1 base and 7 bases, in that order; junction bases with no gene match: 3. CDR3 length equals 13 residues. The CDR3 DNA follows: TGTGCCAGCAGTGAAGGACAGGGTGTGACCCAGTACTTC. It codes for CASSEGQGVTQYF.

The CDR3 here is CASSIGQGAGQPQHF. CDR3 DNA sequence: TGTGCCAGTAGTATAGGACAGGGGGCAGGACAGCCCCAGCATTTT. The rearrangement links TRBV19 to TRBJ1-5; the match to TRBD1 covers 10 bases. This CDR3 has 15 residues. The germline CDR1 and CDR2 sequences are LNHDA and SQIVND (reference sequence). V lost 1 base and J lost 7; bases outside the gene matches: 4. Filled out from reference TRBV19 and TRBJ1-5, the complete variable domain reads DGGITQSPKYLFRKEGQNVTLSCEQNLNHDAMYWYRQDPGQGLRLIYYSQIVNDFQKGDIAEGYSVSREKKESFPLTVTSAQKNPTAFYLCASSIGQGAGQPQHFGDGTRLSIL.

Worth noting for this clone: The sample holds other DNA sequences that translate to the same CDR3. This chain joins TRBV24-1 and TRBJ2-3, with unresolved D. Germline V gives CDR1 KGHDR, CDR2 SFDVKD. Deletions cut 0 bases from V and 0 bases from J, with 6 bases between. The CDR3 length is 15 residues. DNA for the CDR3: TGTGCCACCAGTGATTTGGGCAGGAGCACAGATACGCAGTATTTT. Residues: CATSDLGRSTDTQYF.